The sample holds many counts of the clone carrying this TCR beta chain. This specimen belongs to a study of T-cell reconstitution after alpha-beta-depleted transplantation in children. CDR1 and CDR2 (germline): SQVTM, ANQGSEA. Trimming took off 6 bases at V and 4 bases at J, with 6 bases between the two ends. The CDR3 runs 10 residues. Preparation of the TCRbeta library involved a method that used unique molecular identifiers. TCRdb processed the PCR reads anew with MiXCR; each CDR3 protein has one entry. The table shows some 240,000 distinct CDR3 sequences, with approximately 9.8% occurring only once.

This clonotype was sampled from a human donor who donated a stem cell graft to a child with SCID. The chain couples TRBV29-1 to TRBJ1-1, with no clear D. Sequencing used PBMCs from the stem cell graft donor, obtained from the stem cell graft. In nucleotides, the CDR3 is TGCAGCGTACTAACCACTGAAGCTTTCTTT. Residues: CSVLTTEAFF.